This T cell receptor (beta chain) was found in a study of cytomegalovirus exposure and HLA in healthy donors. Overall study findings and caveats: A missense variant in DCLRE1C was later tied to TCR beta V- and J-gene trimming. Sequencing likely generated an artifact that appeared as a cluster of highly shared sequence variants. Earlier findings revealed that most TCR beta V segments proved productive either about 87% or about 30% of the time.

This clone was counted only a few times. The antigen is undetermined. Trimming removed 1 base at V and 6 bases at J, with 18 bases between. The CDR3 runs to 17 residues. The germline V gene has CDR1 LGHNA and CDR2 YSLEER. Primers for the PCR totalled 60 Vbeta and 13 Jbeta. The repertoire was sequenced with immunoSEQ multiplex PCR; TCRdb's copy has only in-frame clones and lacks some. This table has about 110,000 clones, around 80% appearing once. The source of this sequence is a young man in good health and CMV-seropositive. V and J are TRBV4-3 and TRBJ2-2, with D tentatively TRBD1 (6 bases). The sample comprised PBMCs. The chain's CDR3 is CASSQVVSGGMAGELFF. The CDR3 region has the DNA TGCGCCAGCAGCCAAGTCGTGAGTGGGGGCATGGCCGGGGAGCTGTTTTTT.